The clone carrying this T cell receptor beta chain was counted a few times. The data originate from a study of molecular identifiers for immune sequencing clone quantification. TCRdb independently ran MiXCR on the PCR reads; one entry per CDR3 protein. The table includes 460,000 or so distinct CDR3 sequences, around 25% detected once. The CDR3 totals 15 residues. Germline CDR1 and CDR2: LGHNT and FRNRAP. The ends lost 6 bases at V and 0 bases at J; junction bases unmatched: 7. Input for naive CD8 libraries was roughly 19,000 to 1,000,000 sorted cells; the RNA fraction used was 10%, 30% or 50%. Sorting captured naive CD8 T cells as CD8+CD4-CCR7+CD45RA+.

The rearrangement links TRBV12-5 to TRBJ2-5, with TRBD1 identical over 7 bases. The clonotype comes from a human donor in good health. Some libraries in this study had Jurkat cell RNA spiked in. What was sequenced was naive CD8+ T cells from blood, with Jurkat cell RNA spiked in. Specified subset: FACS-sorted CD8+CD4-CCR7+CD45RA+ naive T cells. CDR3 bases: TGTGCTAGTGGGCCTTCAGGGGGTTACCAAGAGACCCAGTACTTC. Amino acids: CASGPSGGYQETQYF.